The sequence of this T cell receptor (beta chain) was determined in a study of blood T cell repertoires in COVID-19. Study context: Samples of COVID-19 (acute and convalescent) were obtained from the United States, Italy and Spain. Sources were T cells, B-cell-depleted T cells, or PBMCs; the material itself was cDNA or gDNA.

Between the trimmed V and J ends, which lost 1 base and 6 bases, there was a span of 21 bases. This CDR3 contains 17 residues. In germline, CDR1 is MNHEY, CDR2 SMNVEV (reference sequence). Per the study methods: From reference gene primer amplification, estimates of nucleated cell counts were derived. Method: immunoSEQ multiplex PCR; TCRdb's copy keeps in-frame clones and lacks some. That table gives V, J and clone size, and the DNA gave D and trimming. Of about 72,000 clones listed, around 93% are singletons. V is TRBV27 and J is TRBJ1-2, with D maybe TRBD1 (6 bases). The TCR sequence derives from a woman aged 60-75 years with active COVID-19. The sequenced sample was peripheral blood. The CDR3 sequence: CASSLYRTAGRRNGYTF. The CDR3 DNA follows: TGTGCCAGCAGTTTATACCGGACAGCCGGGCGAAGAAATGGCTACACCTTC.